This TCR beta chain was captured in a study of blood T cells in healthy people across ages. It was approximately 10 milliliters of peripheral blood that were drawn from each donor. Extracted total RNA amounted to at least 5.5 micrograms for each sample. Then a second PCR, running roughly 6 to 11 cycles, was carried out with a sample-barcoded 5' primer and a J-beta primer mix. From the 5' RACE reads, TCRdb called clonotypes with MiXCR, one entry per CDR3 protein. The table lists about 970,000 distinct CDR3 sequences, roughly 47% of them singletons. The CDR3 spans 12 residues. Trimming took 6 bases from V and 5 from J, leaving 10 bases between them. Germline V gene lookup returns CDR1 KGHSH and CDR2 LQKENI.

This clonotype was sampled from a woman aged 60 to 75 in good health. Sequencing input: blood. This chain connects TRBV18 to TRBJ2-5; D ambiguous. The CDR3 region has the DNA TGTGCCAGCTCGGCGACCGGGGAGACCCAGTACTTC. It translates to CASSATGETQYF.